This is a list of T cell receptor beta chains from one sample in a study of T cells after yellow fever vaccination. MiXCR was run by TCRdb on the 5' RACE reads, yielding one entry per CDR3 protein. The data contain around 310,000 distinct CDR3 sequences, approximately 3.9% of them singletons. The specimen comprised PBMCs, sampled 5 days after the yellow fever booster vaccination. The receptors were sampled from a young man who received the YFV17D yellow fever vaccine. Each CDR3 is given with its conserved first and last residue. The D gene is left open where the match is weak. Clone size appears in some rows only: once, few, many, or a class for an expanded clone.

>-|TRBJ2-3|TRBV7-8|few
TGTGCCAGCAGCTTAGTGGGGGGTGGGGGGCCAGATACGCAGTATTTT
CASSLVGGGGPDTQYF
>-|TRBJ2-2|TRBV18|-
TGTGCCAGCTCCCACGACAGGAACACCGGGGAGCTGTTTTTT
CASSHDRNTGELFF
>-|TRBJ2-2|TRBV27|-
TGTGCCAGCAGTTCTACACCGAACACCGGGGAGCTGTTTTTT
CASSSTPNTGELFF
>-|TRBJ2-6|TRBV20-1|many
TGCAGTGCTAGGGACACCGCCGGGGCCAACGTCCTGACTTTC
CSARDTAGANVLTF
>TRBD1|TRBJ1-1|TRBV20-1|few
TGCAGTGCTCGTTCGGGACAGTTCACTGAAGCTTTCTTT
CSARSGQFTEAFF
>-|TRBJ1-5|TRBV27|many
TGTGCCAGCAGCCTAACCGGGACCGAGTCGTCTCAGCCCCAGCATTTT
CASSLTGTESSQPQHF
>-|TRBJ2-5|TRBV6-2/TRBV6-3|few
TGTGCCAGCAGTTACGATCAAGAGACCCAGTACTTC
CASSYDQETQYF
>-|TRBJ2-5|TRBV12-3/TRBV12-4|few
TGTGCCAGCAGTTTACTAGCGAAAGAGACCCAGTACTTC
CASSLLAKETQYF
>-|TRBJ2-5|TRBV6-6|few
TGTGCCAGCAGTTACTCGAAACAACTACAAGAGACCCAGTACTTC
CASSYSKQLQETQYF
>-|TRBJ2-5|TRBV11-2|many
TGTGCCAGCAGCCTACGAAGTCAGGGGGAGACCCAGTACTTC
CASSLRSQGETQYF
>-|TRBJ2-3|TRBV20-1|few
TGCAGTGCTAGGCGGGGCGCTACCAACACAGATACGCAGTATTTT
CSARRGATNTDTQYF
>-|TRBJ2-7|TRBV29-1|many
TGCAGCGTTGAAATCCGGGGAAGCGAGTTGTACGAGCAGTACTTC
CSVEIRGSELYEQYF
>-|TRBJ2-7|TRBV4-1|few
TGCGCCAGCAGCCCCCGGGATTTTTCGTCGAAGCAGTACTTC
CASSPRDFSSKQYF
>TRBD2|TRBJ2-1|TRBV18|few
TGTGCCAGCTCACCGACGCGGGGGGGCCACAATGAGCAGTTCTTC
CASSPTRGGHNEQFF